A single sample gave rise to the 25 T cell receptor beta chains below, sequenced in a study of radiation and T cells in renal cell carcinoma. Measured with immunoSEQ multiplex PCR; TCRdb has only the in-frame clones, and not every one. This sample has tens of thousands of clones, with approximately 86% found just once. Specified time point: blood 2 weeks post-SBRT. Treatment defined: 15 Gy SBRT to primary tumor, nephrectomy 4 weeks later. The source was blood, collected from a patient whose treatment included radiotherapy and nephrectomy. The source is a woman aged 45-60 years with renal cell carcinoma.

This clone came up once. The CDR3: CASRSTGMGQPQHF. The DNA for the CDR3 is TGTGCCAGCAGATCCACAGGGATGGGTCAGCCCCAGCATTTT. The genes are TRBV11-3 and TRBJ1-5, with D maybe TRBD1 (6 bases). V gave up 6 bases and J gave up 6 bases, with 15 bases separating them. CDR3 length equals 14 residues. Per the germline V gene, CDR1 is SGHNT and CDR2 is YENEEA.

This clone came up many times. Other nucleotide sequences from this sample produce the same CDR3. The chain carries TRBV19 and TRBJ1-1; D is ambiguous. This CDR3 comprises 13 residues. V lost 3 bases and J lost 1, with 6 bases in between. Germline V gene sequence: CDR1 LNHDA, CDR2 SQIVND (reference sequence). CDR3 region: CASSISENTEAFF. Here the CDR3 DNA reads TGTGCCAGTAGTATTTCCGAGAACACTGAAGCTTTCTTT.

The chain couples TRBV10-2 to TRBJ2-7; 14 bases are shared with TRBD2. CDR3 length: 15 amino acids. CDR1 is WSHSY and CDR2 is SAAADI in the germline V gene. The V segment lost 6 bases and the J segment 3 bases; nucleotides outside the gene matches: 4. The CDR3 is CASRQGLAGDYEQYF. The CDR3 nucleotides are TGCGCCAGCAGGCAGGGACTAGCGGGGGACTACGAGCAGTACTTC.

As DNA, the CDR3 is TGTGCCAGCAGCTTAAGCACCTTCGGGGGGACTGAAGCTTTCTTT. Protein: CASSLSTFGGTEAFF. This sequence joins TRBV7-2 and TRBJ1-1, with D maybe TRBD1 (5 bases). Trimming cost V 2 bases and J 5 bases, with 15 bases left between them. Germline CDR1 is SGHTA and CDR2 is FQGNSA. The CDR3 is 15 residues long.

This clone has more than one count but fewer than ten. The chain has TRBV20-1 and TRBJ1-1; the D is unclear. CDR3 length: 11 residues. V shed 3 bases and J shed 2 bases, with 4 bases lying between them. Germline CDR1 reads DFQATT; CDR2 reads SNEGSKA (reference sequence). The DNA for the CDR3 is TGCAGTGCTAGTGATAACACTGAAGCTTTCTTT. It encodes CSASDNTEAFF.

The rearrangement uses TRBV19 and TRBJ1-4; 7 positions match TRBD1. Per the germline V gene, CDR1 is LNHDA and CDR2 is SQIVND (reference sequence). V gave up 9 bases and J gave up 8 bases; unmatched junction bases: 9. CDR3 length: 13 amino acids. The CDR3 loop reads CASSDRAREKLFF. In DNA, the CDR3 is TGTGCCAGCTCTGACAGGGCAAGGGAAAAACTGTTTTTT.

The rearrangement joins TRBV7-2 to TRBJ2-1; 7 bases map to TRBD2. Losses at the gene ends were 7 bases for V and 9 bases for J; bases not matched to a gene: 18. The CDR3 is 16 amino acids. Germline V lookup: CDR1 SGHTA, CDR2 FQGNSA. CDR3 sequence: CASTPAPGGWLGEQFF. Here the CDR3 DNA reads TGTGCCAGCACCCCTGCCCCGGGGGGTTGGCTTGGTGAGCAGTTCTTC.

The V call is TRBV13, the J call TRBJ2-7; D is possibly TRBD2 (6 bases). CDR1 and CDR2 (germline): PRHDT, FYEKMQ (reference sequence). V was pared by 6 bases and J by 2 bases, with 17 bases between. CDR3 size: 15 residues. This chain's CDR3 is CASSKTGGLAYEQYF. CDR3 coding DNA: TGTGCCAGCAGTAAAACAGGAGGGCTAGCCTACGAGCAGTACTTC.

This chain's CDR3 is CASSFSRSSYNSPLHF. CDR3 sequence (DNA): TGTGCCAGCAGTTTTTCCAGGAGCTCCTATAATTCACCCCTCCACTTT. J is TRBJ1-6 and V is TRBV27, with D hard to call. Per the germline V gene, CDR1 is MNHEY and CDR2 is SMNVEV (reference sequence). Trimming took off 3 bases at V and 0 bases at J, with 9 bases between the two ends. The CDR3 is 16 residues long.

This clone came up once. The CDR3: CATQLAGGEDTQYF. The CDR3 region has the DNA TGTGCCACCCAACTAGCGGGAGGGGAGGATACGCAGTATTTT. The V and J genes are TRBV25-1 and TRBJ2-3; 13 bases map to TRBD2. This CDR3 is built from 14 residues. J lost 6 bases, V lost 10 bases, and 7 bases had no gene match. The germline V gene encodes CDR1 MGHDK and CDR2 SYGVNS.

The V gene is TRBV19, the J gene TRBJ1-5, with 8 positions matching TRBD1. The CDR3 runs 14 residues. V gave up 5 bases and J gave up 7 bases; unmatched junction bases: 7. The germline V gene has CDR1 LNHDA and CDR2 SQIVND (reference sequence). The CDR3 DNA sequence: TGTGCCAGTAGTGGACAGGGCGGGGGACAGCCCCAGCATTTT. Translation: CASSGQGGGQPQHF.

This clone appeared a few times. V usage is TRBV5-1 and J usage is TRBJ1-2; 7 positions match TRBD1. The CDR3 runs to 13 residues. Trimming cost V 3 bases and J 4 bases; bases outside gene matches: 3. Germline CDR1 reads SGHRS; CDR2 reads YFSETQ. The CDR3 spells CASSYQGGYGYTF. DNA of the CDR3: TGCGCCAGCAGCTACCAGGGGGGCTATGGCTACACCTTC. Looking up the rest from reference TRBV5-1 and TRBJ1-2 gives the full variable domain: KAGVTQTPRYLIKTRGQQVTLSCSPISGHRSVSWYQQTPGQGLQFLFEYFSETQRNKGNFPGRFSGRQFSNSRSEMNVSTLELGDSALYLCASSYQGGYGYTFGSGTRLTVV.

CDR3 in amino acids: CASGLAGVPGEQFF. The DNA for the CDR3 is TGTGCCAGCGGGTTAGCGGGGGTCCCCGGTGAGCAGTTCTTC. This chain uses TRBV6-6 with TRBJ2-1; 9 bases align to TRBD2. The trim removed 8 bases at V and 9 bases at J, leaving 11 bases unmatched. The length of the CDR3 is 14 residues. From germline, CDR1 is MNHNY and CDR2 SVGAGI (reference sequence).

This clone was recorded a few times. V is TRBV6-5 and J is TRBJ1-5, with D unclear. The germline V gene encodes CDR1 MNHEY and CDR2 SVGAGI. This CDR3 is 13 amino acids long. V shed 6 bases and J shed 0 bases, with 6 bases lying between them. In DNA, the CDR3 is TGTGCCAGCAGAGCGGATAGCAATCAGCCCCAGCATTTT. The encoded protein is CASRADSNQPQHF.

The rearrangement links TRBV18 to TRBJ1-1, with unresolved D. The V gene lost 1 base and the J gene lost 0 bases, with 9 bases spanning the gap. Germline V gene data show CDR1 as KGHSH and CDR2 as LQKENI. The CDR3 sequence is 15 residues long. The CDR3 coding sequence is TGTGCCAGCTCACCACTCTCAGTGATGAACACTGAAGCTTTCTTT. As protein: CASSPLSVMNTEAFF.

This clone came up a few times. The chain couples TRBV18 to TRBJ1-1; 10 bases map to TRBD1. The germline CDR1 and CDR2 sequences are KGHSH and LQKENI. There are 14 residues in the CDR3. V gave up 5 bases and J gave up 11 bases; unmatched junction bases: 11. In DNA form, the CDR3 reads TGTGCCAGCTCATCCGGGACAGGGGAGGATCAGGCTTTCTTT. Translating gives CASSSGTGEDQAFF.

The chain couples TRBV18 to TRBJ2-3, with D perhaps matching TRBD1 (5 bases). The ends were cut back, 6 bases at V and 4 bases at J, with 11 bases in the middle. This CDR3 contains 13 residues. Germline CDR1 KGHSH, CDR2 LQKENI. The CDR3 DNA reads TGTGCCAGCTCTCCTAGACAGTCAGATACGCAGTATTTT. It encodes CASSPRQSDTQYF.

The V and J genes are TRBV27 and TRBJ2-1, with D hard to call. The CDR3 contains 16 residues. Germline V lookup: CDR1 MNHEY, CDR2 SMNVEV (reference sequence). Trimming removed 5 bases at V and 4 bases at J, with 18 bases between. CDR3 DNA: TGTGCCAGCAGTCGCACCCTTACACTCCCTTACAATGAGCAGTTCTTC. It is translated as CASSRTLTLPYNEQFF.

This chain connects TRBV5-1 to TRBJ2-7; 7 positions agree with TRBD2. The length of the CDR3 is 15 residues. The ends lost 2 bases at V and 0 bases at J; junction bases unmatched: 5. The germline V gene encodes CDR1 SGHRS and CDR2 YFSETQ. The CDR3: CASSLSGTYSYEQYF. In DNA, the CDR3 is TGCGCCAGCAGCTTAAGCGGGACCTACTCCTACGAGCAGTACTTC.

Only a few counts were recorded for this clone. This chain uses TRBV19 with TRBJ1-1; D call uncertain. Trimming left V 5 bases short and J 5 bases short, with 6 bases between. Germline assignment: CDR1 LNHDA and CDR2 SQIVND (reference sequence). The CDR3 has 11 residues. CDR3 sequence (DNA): TGTGCCAGTAGTGATTGGACTGAAGCTTTCTTT. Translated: CASSDWTEAFF.

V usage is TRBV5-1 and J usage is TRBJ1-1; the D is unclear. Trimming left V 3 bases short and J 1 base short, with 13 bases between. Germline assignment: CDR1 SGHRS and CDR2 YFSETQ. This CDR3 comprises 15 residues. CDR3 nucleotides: TGCGCCAGCAGCTATGATGGACGGCGGAACACTGAAGCTTTCTTT. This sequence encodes CASSYDGRRNTEAFF.

As DNA, the CDR3 is TGTGCCAGCGGGATCGGGGACGTGGGGGACACTGAAGCTTTCTTT. Protein: CASGIGDVGDTEAFF. The chain is built from TRBV7-2 and TRBJ1-1, with D possibly matching TRBD1 (5 bases). The CDR3 extends over 15 amino acids. Trimming cost V 8 bases and J 3 bases, with 19 bases left between them. Per the germline V gene, CDR1 is SGHTA and CDR2 is FQGNSA.

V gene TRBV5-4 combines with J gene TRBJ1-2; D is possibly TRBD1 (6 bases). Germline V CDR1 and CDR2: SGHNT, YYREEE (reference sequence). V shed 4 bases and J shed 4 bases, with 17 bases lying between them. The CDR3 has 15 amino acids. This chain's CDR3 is CASSPNRQEIYGYTF. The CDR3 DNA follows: TGTGCCAGCAGCCCTAACAGACAGGAGATCTATGGCTACACCTTC.

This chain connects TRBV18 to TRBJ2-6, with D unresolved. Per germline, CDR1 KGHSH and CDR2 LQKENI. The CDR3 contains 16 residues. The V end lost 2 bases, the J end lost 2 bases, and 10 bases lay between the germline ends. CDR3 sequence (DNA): TGTGCCAGCTCACCATTCAGGCTCCCTGGGGCCAACGTCCTGACTTTC. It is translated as CASSPFRLPGANVLTF.

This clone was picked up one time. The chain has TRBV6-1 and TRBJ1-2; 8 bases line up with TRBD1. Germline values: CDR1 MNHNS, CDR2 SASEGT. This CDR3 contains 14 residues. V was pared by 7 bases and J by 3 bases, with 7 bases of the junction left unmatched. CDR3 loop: CASIIDRGDYGYTF. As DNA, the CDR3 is TGTGCCAGCATCATCGACAGGGGCGACTATGGCTACACCTTC.